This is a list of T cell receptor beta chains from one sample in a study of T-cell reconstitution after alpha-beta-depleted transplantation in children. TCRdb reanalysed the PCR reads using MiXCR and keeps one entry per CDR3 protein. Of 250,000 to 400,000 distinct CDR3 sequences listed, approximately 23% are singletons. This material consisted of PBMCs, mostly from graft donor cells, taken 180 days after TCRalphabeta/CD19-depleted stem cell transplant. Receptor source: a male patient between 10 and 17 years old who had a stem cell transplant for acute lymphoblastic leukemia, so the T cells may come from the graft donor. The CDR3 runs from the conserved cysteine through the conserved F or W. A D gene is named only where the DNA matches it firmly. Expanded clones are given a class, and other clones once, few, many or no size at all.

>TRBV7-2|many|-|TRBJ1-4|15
CASSLGGQGPEKLFF
TGTGCCAGCAGCTTAGGGGGGCAGGGACCTGAAAAACTGTTTTTT
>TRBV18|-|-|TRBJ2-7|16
CASSPPGRPLGYEQYF
TGTGCCAGCTCACCACCGGGCAGACCCTTGGGCTACGAGCAGTACTTC
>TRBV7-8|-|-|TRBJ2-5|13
CARRQGREETQYF
TGTGCCAGGAGACAGGGGAGGGAAGAGACCCAGTACTTC
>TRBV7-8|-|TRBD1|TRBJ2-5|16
CASSFGTGRVQETQYF
TGTGCCAGCAGCTTTGGGACAGGGAGAGTCCAGGAGACCCAGTACTTC
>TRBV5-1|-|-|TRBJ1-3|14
CASSLAVSGNTIYF
TGCGCCAGCAGCTTGGCCGTCTCTGGAAACACCATATATTTT
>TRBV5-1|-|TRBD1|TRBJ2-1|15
CASSYVGTGNNGQFF
TGCGCCAGCAGCTACGTCGGGACAGGGAATAATGGGCAGTTCTTC
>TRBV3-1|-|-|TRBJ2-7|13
CASSRRVRYEQYF
TGTGCCAGCAGCCGGCGCGTGAGATACGAGCAGTACTTC
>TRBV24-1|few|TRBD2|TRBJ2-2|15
CATSNRAGITGELFF
TGTGCCACCAGTAACAGAGCGGGAATCACCGGGGAGCTGTTTTTT
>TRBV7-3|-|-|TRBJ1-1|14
CASSLQGGSAEAFF
TGTGCCAGCAGTTTACAGGGAGGGAGCGCTGAAGCTTTCTTT
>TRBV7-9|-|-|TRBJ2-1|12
CASSFGWGPSDF
TGTGCCAGCAGCTTTGGGTGGGGGCCCAGTGACTTC
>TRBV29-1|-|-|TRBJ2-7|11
CSVTVYYEQYF
TGCAGCGTTACAGTCTACTACGAGCAGTACTTC
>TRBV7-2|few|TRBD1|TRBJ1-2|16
CASSLVGDRGRLGYTF
TGTGCCAGCAGCTTAGTCGGGGACAGGGGGCGTCTTGGCTACACCTTC
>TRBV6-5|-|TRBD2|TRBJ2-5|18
CASSYSRLAGGLQETQYF
TGTGCCAGCAGTTACTCAAGACTAGCGGGGGGTCTACAAGAGACCCAGTACTTC
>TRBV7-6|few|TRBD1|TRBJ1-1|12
CASSYGQGKAFF
TGTGCCAGCAGCTACGGACAGGGGAAAGCTTTCTTT
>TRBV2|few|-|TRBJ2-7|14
CASSEEGGAGEQYF
TGTGCCAGCAGTGAAGAGGGGGGAGCGGGAGAGCAGTACTTC
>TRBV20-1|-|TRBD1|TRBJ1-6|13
CSARGDRDSPLHF
TGCAGTGCTAGGGGGGACAGGGACTCACCCCTCCACTTT
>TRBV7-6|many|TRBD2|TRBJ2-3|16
CASSLGPAGGSDTQYF
TGTGCCAGCAGCTTAGGGCCAGCGGGGGGGTCAGATACGCAGTATTTT
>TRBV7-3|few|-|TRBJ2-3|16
CASSLNWGSSTDTQYF
TGTGCCAGCAGCTTAAATTGGGGGTCTAGCACAGATACGCAGTATTTT
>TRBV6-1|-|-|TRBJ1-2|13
CASSKGTDYGYTF
TGTGCCAGCAGTAAAGGGACGGACTATGGCTACACCTTC
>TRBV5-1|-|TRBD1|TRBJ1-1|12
CASSLDRQGAFF
TGCGCCAGCAGCTTGGACCGACAGGGAGCTTTCTTT
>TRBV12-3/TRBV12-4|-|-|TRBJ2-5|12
CASSFGRGTQYF
TGTGCCAGCAGTTTCGGCCGGGGGACCCAGTACTTC
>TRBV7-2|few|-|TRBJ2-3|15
CASSLDPGPTDTQYF
TGTGCCAGCAGCTTAGATCCGGGACCTACAGATACGCAGTATTTT
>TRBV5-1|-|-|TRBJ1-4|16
CASSLFGGIRNEKLFF
TGCGCCAGCAGCTTGTTCGGGGGCATACGGAATGAAAAACTGTTTTTT
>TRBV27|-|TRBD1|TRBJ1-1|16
CASSPPWTGYRSEAFF
TGTGCCAGCAGTCCCCCCTGGACAGGGTACAGAAGTGAAGCTTTCTTT
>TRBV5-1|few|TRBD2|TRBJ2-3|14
CASGTSGSTDTQYF
TGCGCCAGCGGCACTAGCGGGAGCACAGATACGCAGTATTTT
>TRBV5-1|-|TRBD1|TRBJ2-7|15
CASSLVQGAKYEQYF
TGCGCCAGCAGCTTGGTTCAGGGGGCCAAGTACGAGCAGTACTTC
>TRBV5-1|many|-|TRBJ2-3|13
CASSPVPTDTQYF
TGCGCCAGCAGCCCGGTTCCCACAGATACGCAGTATTTT
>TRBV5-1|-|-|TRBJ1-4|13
CASSPGDGEKLFF
TGCGCCAGCAGCCCTGGGGACGGGGAAAAACTGTTTTTT
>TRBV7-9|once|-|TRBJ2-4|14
CASSLVRGQNIQYF
TGTGCCAGCAGCTTAGTTCGGGGGCAAAACATTCAGTACTTC
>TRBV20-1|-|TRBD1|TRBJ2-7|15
CSARKSRDRPYEQYF
TGCAGTGCTAGAAAATCCCGGGACAGGCCCTACGAGCAGTACTTC
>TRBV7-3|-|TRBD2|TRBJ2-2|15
CASSFLAENPGELFF
TGTGCCAGCAGCTTTCTAGCGGAGAACCCCGGGGAGCTGTTTTTT
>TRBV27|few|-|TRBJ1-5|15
CASSSGQPGNQPQHF
TGTGCCAGCAGTTCTGGACAGCCGGGCAATCAGCCCCAGCATTTT
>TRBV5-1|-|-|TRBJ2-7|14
CASSLDGPQDEQYF
TGCGCCAGCAGCTTGGACGGACCTCAAGACGAGCAGTACTTC
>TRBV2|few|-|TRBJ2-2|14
CASSESPRTGELFF
TGTGCCAGCAGTGAGTCGCCTCGAACCGGGGAGCTGTTTTTT
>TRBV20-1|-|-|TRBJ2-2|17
CSARGGGRGGRTGELFF
TGCAGTGCTAGAGGTGGGGGGAGAGGGGGCCGGACCGGGGAGCTGTTTTTT
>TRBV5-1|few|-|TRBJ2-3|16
CASSGPGAAVRDTQYF
TGCGCCAGCAGCGGGCCAGGGGCCGCGGTTCGAGATACGCAGTATTTT
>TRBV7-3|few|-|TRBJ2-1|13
CASSFQGLDEQFF
TGTGCCAGCAGCTTTCAAGGGCTGGATGAGCAGTTCTTC
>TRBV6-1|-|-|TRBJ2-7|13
CASSPQLSYEQYF
TGTGCCAGCAGCCCTCAACTCTCCTACGAGCAGTACTTC
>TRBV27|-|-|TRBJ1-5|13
CKIPICPGQPQHF
TGCAAAATACCTATCTGCCCGGGTCAGCCCCAGCATTTT
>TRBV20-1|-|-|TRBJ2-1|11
CSSPSYNEQFF
TGCAGTTCCCCCTCCTACAATGAGCAGTTCTTC
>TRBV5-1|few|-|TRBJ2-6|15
CASSLARSGANVLTF
TGCGCCAGCAGCTTGGCGAGATCTGGGGCCAACGTCCTGACTTTC
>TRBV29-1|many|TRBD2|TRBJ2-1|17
CSVEDSASGSPYNEQFF
TGCAGCGTTGAAGATAGTGCTAGCGGGAGCCCCTACAATGAGCAGTTCTTC